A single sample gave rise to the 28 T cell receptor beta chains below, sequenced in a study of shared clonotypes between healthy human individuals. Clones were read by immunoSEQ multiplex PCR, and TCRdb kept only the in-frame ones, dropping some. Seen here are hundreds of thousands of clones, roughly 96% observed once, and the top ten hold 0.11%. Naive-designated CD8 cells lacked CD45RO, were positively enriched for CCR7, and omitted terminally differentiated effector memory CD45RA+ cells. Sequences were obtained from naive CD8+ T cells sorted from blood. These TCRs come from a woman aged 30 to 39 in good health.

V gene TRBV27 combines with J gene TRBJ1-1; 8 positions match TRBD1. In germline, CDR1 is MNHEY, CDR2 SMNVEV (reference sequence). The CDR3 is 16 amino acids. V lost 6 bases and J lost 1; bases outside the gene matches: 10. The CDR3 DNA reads TGTGCCAGCAGCCGAGGACAGGGCTACGCGAACACTGAAGCTTTCTTT. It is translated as CASSRGQGYANTEAFF.

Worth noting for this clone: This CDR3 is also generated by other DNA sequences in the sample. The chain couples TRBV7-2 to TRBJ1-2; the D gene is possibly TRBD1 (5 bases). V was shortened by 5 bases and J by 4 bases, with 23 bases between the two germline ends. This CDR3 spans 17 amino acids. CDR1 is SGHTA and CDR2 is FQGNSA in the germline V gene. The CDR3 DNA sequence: TGTGCCAGCAGCGTGTCACCGGGACCGCCATCGACCTATGGCTACACCTTC. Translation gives CASSVSPGPPSTYGYTF.

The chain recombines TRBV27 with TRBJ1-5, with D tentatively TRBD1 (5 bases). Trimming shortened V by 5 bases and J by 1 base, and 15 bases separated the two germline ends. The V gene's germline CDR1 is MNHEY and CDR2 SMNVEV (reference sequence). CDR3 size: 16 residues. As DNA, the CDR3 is TGTGCCAGCAGTCCTCTGGGGGTAAAAAGCAATCAGCCCCAGCATTTT. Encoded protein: CASSPLGVKSNQPQHF.

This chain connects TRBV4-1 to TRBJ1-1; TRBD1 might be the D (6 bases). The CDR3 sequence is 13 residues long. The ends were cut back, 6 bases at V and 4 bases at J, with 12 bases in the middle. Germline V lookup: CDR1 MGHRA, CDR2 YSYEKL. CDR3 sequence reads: CASRAKGGTEAFF. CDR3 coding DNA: TGCGCCAGCAGAGCCAAGGGGGGCACTGAAGCTTTCTTT.

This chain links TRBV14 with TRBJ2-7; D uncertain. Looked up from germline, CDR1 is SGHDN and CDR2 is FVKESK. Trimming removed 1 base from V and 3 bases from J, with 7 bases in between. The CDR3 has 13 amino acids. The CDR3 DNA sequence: TGTGCCAGCAGCCAAGTGTTCCTCTACGAGCAGTACTTC. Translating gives CASSQVFLYEQYF.

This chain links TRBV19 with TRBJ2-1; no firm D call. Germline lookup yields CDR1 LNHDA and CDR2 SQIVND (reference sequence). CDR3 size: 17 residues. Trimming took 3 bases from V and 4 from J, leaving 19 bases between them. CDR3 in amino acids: CASSIWSRAPEYNEQFF. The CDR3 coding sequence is TGTGCCAGTAGTATTTGGAGTAGGGCTCCGGAGTACAATGAGCAGTTCTTC.

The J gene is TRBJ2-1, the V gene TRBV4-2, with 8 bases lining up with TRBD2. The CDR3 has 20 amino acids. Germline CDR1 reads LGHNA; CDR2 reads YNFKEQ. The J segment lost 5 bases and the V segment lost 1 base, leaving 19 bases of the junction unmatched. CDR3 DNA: TGTGCCAGCAGCCAAGCATTCGAGACTAGCGCCTTCTTTCGGGACAATGAGCAGTTCTTC. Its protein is CASSQAFETSAFFRDNEQFF.

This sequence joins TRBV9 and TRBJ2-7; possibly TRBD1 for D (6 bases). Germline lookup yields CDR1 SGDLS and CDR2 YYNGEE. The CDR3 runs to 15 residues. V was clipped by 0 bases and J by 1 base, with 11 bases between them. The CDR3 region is CASSVVPDSSYEQYF. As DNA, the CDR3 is TGTGCCAGCAGCGTAGTCCCGGACAGTTCCTACGAGCAGTACTTC.

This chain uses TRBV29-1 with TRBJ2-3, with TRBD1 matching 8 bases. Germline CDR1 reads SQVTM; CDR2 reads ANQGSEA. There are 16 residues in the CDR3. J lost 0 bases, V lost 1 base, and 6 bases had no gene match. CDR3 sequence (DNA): TGCAGCGTTGAAGGGCGACAGGGGACTAGCACAGATACGCAGTATTTT. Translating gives CSVEGRQGTSTDTQYF.

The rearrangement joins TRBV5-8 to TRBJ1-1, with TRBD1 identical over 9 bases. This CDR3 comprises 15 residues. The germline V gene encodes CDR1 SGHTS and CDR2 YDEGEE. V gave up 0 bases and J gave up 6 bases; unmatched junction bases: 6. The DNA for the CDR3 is TGTGCCAGCAGCTTGGATTTGGGACAGGGACCTGAAGCTTTCTTT. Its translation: CASSLDLGQGPEAFF.

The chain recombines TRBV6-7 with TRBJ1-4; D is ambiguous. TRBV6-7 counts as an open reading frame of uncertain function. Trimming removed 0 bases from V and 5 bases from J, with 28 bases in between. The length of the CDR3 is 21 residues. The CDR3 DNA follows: TGTGCCAGCAGTTACTCGAATCCGGGCACCCGGAGTCGAGACCCGAATGAAAAACTGTTTTTT. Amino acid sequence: CASSYSNPGTRSRDPNEKLFF.

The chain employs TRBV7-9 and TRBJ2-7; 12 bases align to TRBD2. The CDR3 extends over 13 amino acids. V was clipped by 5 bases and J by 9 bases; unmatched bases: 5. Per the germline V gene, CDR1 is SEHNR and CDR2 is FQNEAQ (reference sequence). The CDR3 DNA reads TGTGCCAGCAGCCCACCACTAGCGGGAGGGCAGTACTTC. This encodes CASSPPLAGGQYF.

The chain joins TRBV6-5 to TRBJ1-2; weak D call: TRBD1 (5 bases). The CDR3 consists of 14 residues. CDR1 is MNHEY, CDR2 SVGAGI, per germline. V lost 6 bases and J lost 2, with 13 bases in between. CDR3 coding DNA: TGTGCCAGCAGCCCCCCTGGGGGAAACTATGGCTACACCTTC. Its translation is CASSPPGGNYGYTF.

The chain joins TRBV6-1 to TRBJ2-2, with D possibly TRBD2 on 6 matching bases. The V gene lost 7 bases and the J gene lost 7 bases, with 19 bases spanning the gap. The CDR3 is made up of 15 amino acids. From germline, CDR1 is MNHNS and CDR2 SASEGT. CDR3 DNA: TGTGCCAGCACTGAGGAGGGCCTTGGGTTCGGGGAGCTGTTTTTT. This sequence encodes CASTEEGLGFGELFF.

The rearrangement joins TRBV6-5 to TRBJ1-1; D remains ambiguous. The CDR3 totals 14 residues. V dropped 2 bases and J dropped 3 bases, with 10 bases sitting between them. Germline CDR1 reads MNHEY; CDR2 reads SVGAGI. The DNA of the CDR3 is TGTGCCAGCAGTTACGTGGAAAGCGACACTGAAGCTTTCTTT. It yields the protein CASSYVESDTEAFF.

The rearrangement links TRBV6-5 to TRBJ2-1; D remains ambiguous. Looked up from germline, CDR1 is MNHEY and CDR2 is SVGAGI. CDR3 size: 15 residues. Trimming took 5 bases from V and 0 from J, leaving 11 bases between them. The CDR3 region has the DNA TGTGCCAGCAGTGCCTTGGATAGCTCCTACAATGAGCAGTTCTTC. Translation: CASSALDSSYNEQFF.

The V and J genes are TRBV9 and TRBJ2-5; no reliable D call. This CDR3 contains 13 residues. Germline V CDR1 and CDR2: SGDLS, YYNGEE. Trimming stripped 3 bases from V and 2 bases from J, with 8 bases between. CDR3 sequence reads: CASSAPLQETQYF. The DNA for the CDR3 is TGTGCCAGCAGCGCTCCCCTTCAAGAGACCCAGTACTTC.

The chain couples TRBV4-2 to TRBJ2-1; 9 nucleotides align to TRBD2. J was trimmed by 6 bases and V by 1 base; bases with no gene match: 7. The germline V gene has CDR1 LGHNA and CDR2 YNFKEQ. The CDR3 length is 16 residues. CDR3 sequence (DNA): TGTGCCAGCAGCCAAGCTGGCAGCGGGGGGCCCAATGAGCAGTTCTTC. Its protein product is CASSQAGSGGPNEQFF.

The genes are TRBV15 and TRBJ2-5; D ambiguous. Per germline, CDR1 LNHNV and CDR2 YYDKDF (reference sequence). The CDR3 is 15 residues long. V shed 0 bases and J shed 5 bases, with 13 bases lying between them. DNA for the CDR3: TGTGCCACCAGCAGAGATCAGAGCTCCGGGGAGACCCAGTACTTC. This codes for CATSRDQSSGETQYF.

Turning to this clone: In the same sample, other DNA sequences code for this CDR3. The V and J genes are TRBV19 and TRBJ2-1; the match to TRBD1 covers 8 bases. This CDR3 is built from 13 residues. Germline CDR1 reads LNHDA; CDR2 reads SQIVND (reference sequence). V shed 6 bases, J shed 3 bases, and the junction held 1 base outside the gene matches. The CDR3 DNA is TGTGCCAGTAGACAGGGGGGCTACAATGAGCAGTTCTTC. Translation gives CASRQGGYNEQFF. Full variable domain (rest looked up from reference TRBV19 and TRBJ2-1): DGGITQSPKYLFRKEGQNVTLSCEQNLNHDAMYWYRQDPGQGLRLIYYSQIVNDFQKGDIAEGYSVSREKKESFPLTVTSAQKNPTAFYLCASRQGGYNEQFFGPGTRLTVL.

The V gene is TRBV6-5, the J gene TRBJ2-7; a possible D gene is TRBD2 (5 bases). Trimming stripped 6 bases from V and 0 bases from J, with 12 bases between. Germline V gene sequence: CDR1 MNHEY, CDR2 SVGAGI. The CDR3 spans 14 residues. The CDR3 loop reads CASSPGVSSYEQYF. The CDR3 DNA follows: TGTGCCAGCAGCCCCGGGGTCAGCTCCTACGAGCAGTACTTC.

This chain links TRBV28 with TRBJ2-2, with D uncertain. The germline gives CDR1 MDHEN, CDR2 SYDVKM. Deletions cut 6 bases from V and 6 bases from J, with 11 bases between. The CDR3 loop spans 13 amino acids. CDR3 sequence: CASSPSSPGELFF. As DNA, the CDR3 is TGTGCCAGCAGCCCTTCCTCCCCCGGGGAGCTGTTTTTT.

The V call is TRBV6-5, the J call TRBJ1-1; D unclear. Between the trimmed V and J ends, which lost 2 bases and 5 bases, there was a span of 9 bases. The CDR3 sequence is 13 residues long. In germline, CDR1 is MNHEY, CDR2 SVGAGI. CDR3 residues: CASSYREWTEAFF. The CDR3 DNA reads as TGTGCCAGCAGTTACAGGGAGTGGACTGAAGCTTTCTTT.

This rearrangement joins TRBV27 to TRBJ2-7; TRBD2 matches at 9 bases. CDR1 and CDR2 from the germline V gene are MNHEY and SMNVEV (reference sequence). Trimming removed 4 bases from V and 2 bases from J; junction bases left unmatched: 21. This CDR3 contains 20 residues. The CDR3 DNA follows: TGTGCCAGCAGTTCGACGACGGCAAAGACTAGCGGAAGACCGACCTACGAGCAGTACTTC. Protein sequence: CASSSTTAKTSGRPTYEQYF.

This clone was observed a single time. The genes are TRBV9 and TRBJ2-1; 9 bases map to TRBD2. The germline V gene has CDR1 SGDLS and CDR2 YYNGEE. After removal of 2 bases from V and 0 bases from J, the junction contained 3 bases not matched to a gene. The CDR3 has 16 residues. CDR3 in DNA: TGTGCCAGCAGCGTTCGGACTAGCGACTCCTACAATGAGCAGTTCTTC. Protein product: CASSVRTSDSYNEQFF.

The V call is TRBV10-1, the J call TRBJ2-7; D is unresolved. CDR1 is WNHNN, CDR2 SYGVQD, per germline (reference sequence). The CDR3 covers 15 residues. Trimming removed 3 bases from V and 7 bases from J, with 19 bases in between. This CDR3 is CASSDGAPDVMEQYF. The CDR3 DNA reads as TGCGCCAGCAGTGACGGTGCACCCGACGTTATGGAGCAGTACTTC.

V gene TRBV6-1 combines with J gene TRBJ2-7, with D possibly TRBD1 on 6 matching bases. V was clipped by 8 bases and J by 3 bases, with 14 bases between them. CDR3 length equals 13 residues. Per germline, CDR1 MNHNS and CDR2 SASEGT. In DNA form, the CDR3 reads TGTGCCAGCGGGAACTACAGGGACTACGAGCAGTACTTC. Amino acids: CASGNYRDYEQYF.

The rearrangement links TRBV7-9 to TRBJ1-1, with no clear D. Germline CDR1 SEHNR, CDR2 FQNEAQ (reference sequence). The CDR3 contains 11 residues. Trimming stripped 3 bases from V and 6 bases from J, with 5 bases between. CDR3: CASSFEPEAFF. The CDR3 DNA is TGTGCCAGCAGCTTTGAGCCTGAAGCTTTCTTT.